A selection of T cell receptor beta chains follows, all from one sample in a study of graft-versus-host responses after intestinal transplantation. This table comes from immunoSEQ multiplex PCR, and its TCRdb copy is limited to in-frame clones, with some not included. The repertoire consists of about 89,000 clones, with roughly nine tenths occurring once and the leading ten covering over 0.08%. Antigens of these TCRs are unknown. Specimen: unstimulated CD4+ T cells sorted from spleen or lymph node cells, collected before intestinal transplant. Receptor source: a human donor who received an intestinal transplant. Both conserved end residues are part of each CDR3. A D gene is named only where the DNA matches it firmly. Not all rows give a size; the values are once, few, many and, for expanded clones, a class.

length,V,size,J,D,DNA,CDR3
13,TRBV6-5,once,TRBJ1-6,NA,TGTGCCAGCAGATCAGGCCCCATTTCACCCCTCCACTTT,CASRSGPISPLHF
16,TRBV7-9,NA,TRBJ1-1,TRBD1,TGTGCCAGCAGCGGTGGGACAGGGCCTCTGAACACTGAAGCTTTCTTT,CASSGGTGPLNTEAFF
15,TRBV2,NA,TRBJ2-1,TRBD2,TGTGCCAGCAGTGACGGGCTAGCGGGGTCCAGGGAGCAGTTCTTC,CASSDGLAGSREQFF
11,TRBV30,NA,TRBJ2-1,NA,TGTGCCTGGAGGGACGGCGGGACGCCGTTCTTC,CAWRDGGTPFF
13,TRBV19,NA,TRBJ1-1,NA,TGTGCCAGTAGTACTCGCGCGAACACTGAAGCTTTCTTT,CASSTRANTEAFF
14,TRBV29-1,NA,TRBJ1-1,NA,TGCAGCGTTGGGAGGGGAATCGTGAACACTGAAGCTTTCTTT,CSVGRGIVNTEAFF
13,TRBV11-2,few,TRBJ2-2,TRBD2,TGTGCCAGCAGCCCGCGGGGGTTCGGGGAGCTGTTTTTT,CASSPRGFGELFF
12,TRBV12-5,NA,TRBJ1-1,NA,TGTGCTAGTGGTTACTCCCGCACTGAAGCTTTCTTT,CASGYSRTEAFF
12,TRBV7-2,NA,TRBJ2-7,NA,TGTGCCAGCAGTTTCACTCAGGCGGAGCAGTACTTC,CASSFTQAEQYF
16,TRBV6-5,once,TRBJ1-6,NA,TGTGCCAGCAGTTACGGTGGTAGCTCCTATAATTCACCCCTCCACTTT,CASSYGGSSYNSPLHF
18,TRBV7-2,NA,TRBJ1-2,TRBD1,TGTGCCAGCAGCTTAACCGGGACAGGGAGGCCTGGGAACTATGGCTACACCTTC,CASSLTGTGRPGNYGYTF
16,TRBV27,NA,TRBJ1-1,TRBD1,TGTGCCAGCACCTTCACGGTAACAGGGGATCATGCTGAAGCTTTCTTT,CASTFTVTGDHAEAFF
17,TRBV11-3,NA,TRBJ2-7,TRBD2,TGTGCCAGCAGCCCGTGGACTAGCGGGGGATTCTCCTACGAGCAGTACTTC,CASSPWTSGGFSYEQYF
16,TRBV27,NA,TRBJ1-5,NA,TGTGCCAGCAGTCCTAAGGCGGGTATCGGCAATCAGCCCCAGCATTTT,CASSPKAGIGNQPQHF
13,TRBV7-2,NA,TRBJ2-7,NA,TGTGCCAGCAGCTTAGCGGGGGGAGACGAGCAGTACTTC,CASSLAGGDEQYF
15,TRBV18,NA,TRBJ2-7,TRBD2,TGTGCCAGCTCACCACCGGGGGGGTCCGGGTACGAGCAGTACTTC,CASSPPGGSGYEQYF
16,TRBV6-5,NA,TRBJ1-4,TRBD1,TGTGCCAGCAGTTACTCGTGGACAGGGAGAAATGAAAAACTGTTTTTT,CASSYSWTGRNEKLFF
16,TRBV7-2,NA,TRBJ1-1,NA,TGTGCCAGCAGCTTAAATCGGGGGAGCATGAACACTGAAGCTTTCTTT,CASSLNRGSMNTEAFF